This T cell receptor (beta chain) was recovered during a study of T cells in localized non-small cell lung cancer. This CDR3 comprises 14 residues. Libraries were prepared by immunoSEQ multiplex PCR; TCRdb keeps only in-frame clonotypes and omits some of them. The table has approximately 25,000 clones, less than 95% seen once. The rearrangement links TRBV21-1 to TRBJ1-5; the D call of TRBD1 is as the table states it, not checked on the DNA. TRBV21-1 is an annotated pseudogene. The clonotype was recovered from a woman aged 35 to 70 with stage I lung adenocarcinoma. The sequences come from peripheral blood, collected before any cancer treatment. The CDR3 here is CASSKRREGQPQHF. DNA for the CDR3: TGTGCCAGCAGCAAACGCAGGGAAGGACAGCCCCAGCATTTT.